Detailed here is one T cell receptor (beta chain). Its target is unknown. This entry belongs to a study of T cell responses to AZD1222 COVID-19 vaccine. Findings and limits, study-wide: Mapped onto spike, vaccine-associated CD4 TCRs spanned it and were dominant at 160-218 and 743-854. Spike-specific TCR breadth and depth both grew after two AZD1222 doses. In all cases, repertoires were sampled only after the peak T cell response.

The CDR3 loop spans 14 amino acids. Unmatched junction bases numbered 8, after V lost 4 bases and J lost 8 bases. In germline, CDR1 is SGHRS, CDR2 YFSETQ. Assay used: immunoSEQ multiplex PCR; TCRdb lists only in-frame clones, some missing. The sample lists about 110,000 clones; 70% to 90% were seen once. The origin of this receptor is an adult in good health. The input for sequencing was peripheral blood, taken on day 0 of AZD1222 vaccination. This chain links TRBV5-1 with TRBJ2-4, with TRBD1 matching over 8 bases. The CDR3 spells CASSKTGDGDIQYF. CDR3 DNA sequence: TGCGCCAGCAGCAAGACAGGGGATGGGGACATTCAGTACTTC.